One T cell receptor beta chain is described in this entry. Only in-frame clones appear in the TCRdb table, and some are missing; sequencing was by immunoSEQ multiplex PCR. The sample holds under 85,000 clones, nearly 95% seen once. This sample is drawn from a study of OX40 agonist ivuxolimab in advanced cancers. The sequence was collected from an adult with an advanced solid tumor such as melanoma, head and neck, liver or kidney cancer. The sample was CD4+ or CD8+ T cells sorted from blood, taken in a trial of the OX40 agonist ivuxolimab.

CDR3 sequence: CASSLDLAETESYEQYF. CDR3 coding DNA: TGCGCCAGCAGCTTGGACCTAGCGGAGACAGAATCCTACGAGCAGTACTTC. This rearrangement joins TRBV5-1 to TRBJ2-7, with 7 bases that match TRBD2. The CDR3 length is 17 residues. Per germline, CDR1 SGHRS and CDR2 YFSETQ. V trimming: 0 bases; J trimming: 1 base; junction bases outside the gene matches: 10.